The clone carrying this T cell receptor beta chain was seen at least ten times. Its antigen is unidentified. This sample was taken from a study of T cells in Graves' hyperthyroidism and ophthalmopathy. The TCR beta CDR3 regions underwent amplification using RNA transcripts as the source. TCR CDR3 regions were first amplified by RT-PCR with HTBI primers. One entry per CDR3 protein, called by TCRdb with MiXCR from the multiplex PCR reads. The sample lists under 350,000 distinct CDR3 sequences; over 15% were seen once. Investigators excluded patients with uncontrolled infection, other autoimmune disease, pregnancy or lactation. Study results and caveats: Ophthalmopathy, as predicted by the model, came a median roughly 6.5 months after the prediction. The majority of expanded thyroid clonotypes above 0.001 also appeared in blood. In simple terms, a model built on 13 V-J features told ophthalmopathy apart from stable hyperthyroidism.

Sequencing was done on a sample of blood. The source is an older woman with Graves' ophthalmopathy.

CDR3 region: CASSLDGGGTEAFF. The CDR3 DNA reads TGTGCCAGCAGCTTAGATGGTGGGGGCACTGAAGCTTTCTTT. This chain links TRBV7-2 with TRBJ1-1, with a tentative D call TRBD1 (5 bases). CDR3 size: 14 residues. Trimming shortened V by 1 base and J by 4 bases, and 10 bases separated the two germline ends. CDR1 and CDR2 from the germline V gene are SGHTA and FQGNSA.